The rows below give T cell receptor beta chains drawn from one sample of a study of response to subunit inactivated influenza vaccine. TCRdb ran MiXCR on the RT-PCR reads and lists one entry per CDR3 protein. In the table there are 600,000 to 700,000 distinct CDR3 sequences, roughly 15% of which are singletons. Sequenced material: PBMCs from blood, taken approximately 15 days before vaccination. The receptors stem from a man aged 50 to 60 who received an inactivated influenza vaccine. CDR3s include the opening cysteine and the closing phenylalanine or tryptophan. A D gene is named only where the DNA matches it firmly. Size values are once, few and many counts, or a class for expanded clones, and some rows have none.

j_call: TRBJ1-1
v_call: TRBV7-9
clone_size: -
d_call: -
cdr3_aa: CASSLRSENTEAFF
cdr3_nt: TGTGCCAGCAGCTTACGTTCAGAGAACACTGAAGCTTTCTTT

j_call: TRBJ2-1
v_call: TRBV11-2
clone_size: few
d_call: -
cdr3_aa: CASSLGWEQFF
cdr3_nt: TGTGCCAGCAGCTTAGGATGGGAGCAGTTCTTC

j_call: TRBJ2-1
v_call: TRBV7-9
clone_size: -
d_call: TRBD2
cdr3_aa: CASSLAAGRAWNEQFF
cdr3_nt: TGTGCCAGCAGCTTAGCGGCCGGGAGGGCCTGGAATGAGCAGTTCTTC

j_call: TRBJ2-5
v_call: TRBV4-1
clone_size: -
d_call: -
cdr3_aa: CVTGSGPIQETQYF
cdr3_nt: TGCGTCACAGGGAGCGGCCCAATCCAAGAGACCCAGTACTTC

j_call: TRBJ2-3
v_call: TRBV5-1
clone_size: many
d_call: TRBD2
cdr3_aa: CASSLVGTSGDTQYF
cdr3_nt: TGCGCCAGCAGCTTGGTTGGGACTAGCGGCGATACGCAGTATTTT

j_call: TRBJ2-7
v_call: TRBV4-2
clone_size: -
d_call: -
cdr3_aa: CASSQALSSYEQYF
cdr3_nt: TGTGCCAGCAGCCAAGCCCTGAGCTCCTACGAGCAGTACTTC

j_call: TRBJ2-2
v_call: TRBV7-2
clone_size: -
d_call: -
cdr3_aa: CASSNRGVHTGELFF
cdr3_nt: TGTGCCAGCAGCAATAGGGGGGTCCACACCGGGGAGCTGTTTTTT

j_call: TRBJ2-1
v_call: TRBV11-1
clone_size: -
d_call: -
cdr3_aa: CASNSGIGRDSYNEQFF
cdr3_nt: TGTGCCAGCAACTCTGGGATAGGGCGAGACTCCTACAATGAGCAGTTCTTC

j_call: TRBJ2-5
v_call: TRBV4-2
clone_size: once
d_call: -
cdr3_aa: CASSQDTAGRETQYF
cdr3_nt: TGTGCCAGCAGCCAAGACACGGCAGGGAGAGAGACCCAGTACTTC

j_call: TRBJ2-7
v_call: TRBV3-1
clone_size: -
d_call: -
cdr3_aa: CASSQEAGTRSYEQYF
cdr3_nt: TGTGCCAGCAGCCAAGAAGCGGGGACAAGGTCCTACGAGCAGTACTTC

j_call: TRBJ2-2
v_call: TRBV12-3/TRBV12-4
clone_size: many
d_call: TRBD1
cdr3_aa: CASSLPGQGVTGELFF
cdr3_nt: TGTGCCAGCAGTTTGCCGGGACAGGGCGTTACCGGGGAGCTGTTTTTT

j_call: TRBJ2-7
v_call: TRBV4-2
clone_size: -
d_call: TRBD2
cdr3_aa: CASSTPSGGTVHF
cdr3_nt: TGTGCCAGCAGCACCCCTAGCGGAGGGACCGTCCACTTC